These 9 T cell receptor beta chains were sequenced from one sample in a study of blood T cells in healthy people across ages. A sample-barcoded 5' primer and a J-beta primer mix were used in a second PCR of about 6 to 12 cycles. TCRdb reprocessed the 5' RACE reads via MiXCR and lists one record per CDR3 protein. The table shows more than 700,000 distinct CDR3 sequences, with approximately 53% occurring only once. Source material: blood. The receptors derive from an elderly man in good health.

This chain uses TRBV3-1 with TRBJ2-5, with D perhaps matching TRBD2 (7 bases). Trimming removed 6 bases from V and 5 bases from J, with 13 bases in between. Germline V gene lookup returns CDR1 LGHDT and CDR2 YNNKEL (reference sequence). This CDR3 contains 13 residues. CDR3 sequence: CASSRRGGETQYF. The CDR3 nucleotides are TGTGCCAGCAGTCGGAGGGGGGGGGAGACCCAGTACTTC.

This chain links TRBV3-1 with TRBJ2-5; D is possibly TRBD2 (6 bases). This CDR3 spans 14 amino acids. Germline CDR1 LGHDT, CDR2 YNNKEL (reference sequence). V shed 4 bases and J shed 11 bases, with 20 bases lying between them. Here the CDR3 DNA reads TGTGCCAGCAGCCGTGGAGTAGTCTCGGGGGAGCAGTACTTC. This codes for CASSRGVVSGEQYF.

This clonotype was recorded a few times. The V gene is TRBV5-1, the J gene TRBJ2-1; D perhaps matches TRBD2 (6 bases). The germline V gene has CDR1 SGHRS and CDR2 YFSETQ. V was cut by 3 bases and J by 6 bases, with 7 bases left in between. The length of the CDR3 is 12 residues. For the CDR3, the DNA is TGCGCCAGCAGCTCAGCGGGCAATGAGCAGTTCTTC. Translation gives CASSSAGNEQFF.

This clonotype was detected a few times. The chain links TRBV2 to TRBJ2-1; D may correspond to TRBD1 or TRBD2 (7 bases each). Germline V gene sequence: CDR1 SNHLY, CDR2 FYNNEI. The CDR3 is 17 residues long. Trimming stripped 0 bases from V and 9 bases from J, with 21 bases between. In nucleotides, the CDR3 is TGTGCCAGCAGTGAAGCAGGGAGGGGGCGATACATTTCTGAGCAGTTCTTC. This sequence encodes CASSEAGRGRYISEQFF.

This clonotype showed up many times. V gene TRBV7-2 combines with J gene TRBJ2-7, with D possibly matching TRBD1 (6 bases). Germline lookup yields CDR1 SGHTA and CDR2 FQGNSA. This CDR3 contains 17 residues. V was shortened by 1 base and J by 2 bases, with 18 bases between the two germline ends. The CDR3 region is CASSLGRPGTPAYEQYF. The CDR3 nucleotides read TGTGCCAGCAGCTTAGGCCGCCCCGGGACACCGGCCTACGAGCAGTACTTC.

The CDR3 nucleotides are TGTGCCAGCAGCTTAGCGGACAGGGGAGGTACGCAGTATTTT. Translated, it gives CASSLADRGGTQYF. The genes are TRBV7-9 and TRBJ2-3; 9 bases are shared with TRBD1. J lost 8 bases, V lost 0 bases, and 3 bases had no gene match. The germline CDR1 and CDR2 sequences are SEHNR and FQNEAQ (reference sequence). The CDR3 loop spans 14 amino acids.

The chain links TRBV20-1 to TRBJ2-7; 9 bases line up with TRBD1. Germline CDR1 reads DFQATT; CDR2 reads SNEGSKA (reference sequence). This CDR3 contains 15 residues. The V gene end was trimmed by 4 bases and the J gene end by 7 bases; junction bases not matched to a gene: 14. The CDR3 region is CSANTPGQGGREQYF. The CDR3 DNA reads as TGCAGTGCTAATACTCCGGGACAGGGAGGACGAGAGCAGTACTTC.

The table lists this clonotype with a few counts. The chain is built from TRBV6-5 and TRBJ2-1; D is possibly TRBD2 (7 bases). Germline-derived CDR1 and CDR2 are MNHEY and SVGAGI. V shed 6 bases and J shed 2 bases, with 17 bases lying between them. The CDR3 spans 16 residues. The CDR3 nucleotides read TGTGCCAGCAGCTCAGGGGAGGGGTTGCCCTACAATGAGCAGTTCTTC. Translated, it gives CASSSGEGLPYNEQFF.

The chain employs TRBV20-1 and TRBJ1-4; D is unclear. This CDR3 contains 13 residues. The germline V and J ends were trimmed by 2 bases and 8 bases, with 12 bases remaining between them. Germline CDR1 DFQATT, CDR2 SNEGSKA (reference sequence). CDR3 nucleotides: TGCAGTGCTAGACGCGGGTCGGAGGAAAAACTGTTTTTT. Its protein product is CSARRGSEEKLFF.